A selection of T cell receptor beta chains follows, all from one sample in a study of T cells in Graves' hyperthyroidism and ophthalmopathy. Each CDR3 protein is one row after TCRdb ran MiXCR on the multiplex PCR reads. The data show under 600,000 distinct CDR3 sequences, about a sixth seen once. Sequencing was carried out using blood. These receptors all stem from a woman aged 35 to 49 with Graves' ophthalmopathy. The CDR3 runs from the conserved cysteine through the conserved F or W. D genes are given only for firm matches. Clone sizes are given selectively: once, few, many, or a class where the clone is expanded.

clone size,J gene,V gene,D gene,CDR3 DNA,CDR3 protein
NA,TRBJ2-1,TRBV19,NA,TGTGCCAGTAGTATCGGGACTGGCCTTCTCAATGAGCAGTTCTTC,CASSIGTGLLNEQFF
few,TRBJ2-1,TRBV27,TRBD2,TGTGCCAGCAGTCGGGACCTAGCGGGAGCCTACAATGAGCAGTTCTTC,CASSRDLAGAYNEQFF
many,TRBJ1-1,TRBV18,NA,TGTGCCAGCTCACTTAACACCGGGAACACTGAAGCTTTCTTT,CASSLNTGNTEAFF
many,TRBJ2-1,TRBV7-3,TRBD2,TGTGCCAGCAGCTTAACGGCGGGAGAATACAATGAGCAGTTCTTC,CASSLTAGEYNEQFF
NA,TRBJ2-7,TRBV5-6,NA,TGTGCCAGCAGCTTGGAGACCGGCGAGCAGTACTTC,CASSLETGEQYF
many,TRBJ2-7,TRBV5-1,TRBD1,TGCGCCAGCAGCGAAGACAGGGACGCAGCCGAGCAGTACTTC,CASSEDRDAAEQYF
many,TRBJ2-7,TRBV20-1,NA,TGCAGTGCCACCCAGGCCCTATACGAGCAGTACTTC,CSATQALYEQYF
few,TRBJ1-4,TRBV7-2,NA,TGTGCCAGCAGCTTAGTGCAGGGTATAGAAAAACTGTTTTTT,CASSLVQGIEKLFF
few,TRBJ2-1,TRBV20-1,TRBD2,TGCAGTGCCGGACTAGCGGGATCCAATGAGCAGTTCTTC,CSAGLAGSNEQFF
NA,TRBJ2-3,TRBV3-1,NA,TGTGCCAGCAGCCAAGATGGGGGGAACCCCTCAGATACGCAGTATTTT,CASSQDGGNPSDTQYF
few,TRBJ2-7,TRBV28,NA,TGTGCCAGCAGTACCCCGGGGGGCCTCTACGAGCAGTACTTC,CASSTPGGLYEQYF